This T cell receptor beta chain comes out of a study of T-cell memory formation after mild COVID-19. Losses at the gene ends were 7 bases for V and 4 bases for J; bases not matched to a gene: 8. Germline V lookup: CDR1 KGHDR, CDR2 SFDVKD. This CDR3 is 14 amino acids long. General study points: Clones from the second wave (peaking day 37) had unconfirmed SARS-CoV-2 specificity. CD4+ contracting clones were found mainly in CM and EM, and CD8+ ones in EMRA.

Amplification by 5'RACE using constant-segment primers produced TCR alpha and TCR beta cDNA libraries that carried sample barcodes and UMIs. From the 5' RACE reads, TCRdb called clonotypes with MiXCR, one entry per CDR3 protein. The table shows 110,000 to 150,000 distinct CDR3 sequences, with 11% to 15% occurring only once. Many counts were recorded for this clonotype. What it binds is unknown. The sequence was obtained from an adult woman who had mild COVID-19 (a few samples of this study predate the infection). Cell type and time point are not known. Source material: PBMCs or a T cell subset sorted from them (not recorded which). The chain combines TRBV24-1 with TRBJ1-1, with 7 nucleotides matching TRBD1. For the CDR3, the DNA is TGTGCCACCAGAGGGGGCGGGCCGGGCACTGAAGCTTTCTTT. This encodes CATRGGGPGTEAFF.